These 23 T cell receptor beta chains share one sample of origin, sequenced in a study of T-cell reconstitution after alpha-beta-depleted transplantation in children. Using unique molecular identifiers, the investigators prepared the TCRbeta library. TCRdb reanalysed the PCR reads using MiXCR and keeps one entry per CDR3 protein. This table has approximately 110,000 distinct CDR3 sequences, roughly 23% appearing once. Specimen: PBMCs, mostly from graft donor cells, collected 180 days after TCRalphabeta/CD19-depleted stem cell transplant. The receptors were sampled from a male patient between 2 and 10 years old who had a stem cell transplant for chronic granulomatous disease, so the T cells may come from the graft donor.

This clonotype has only a few counts. The chain joins TRBV2 to TRBJ2-2; TRBD2 matches at 11 bases. The CDR3 runs 14 residues. CDR1 and CDR2 (germline): SNHLY, FYNNEI. V was pared by 8 bases and J by 11 bases, with 10 bases of the junction left unmatched. CDR3 in amino acids: CASGPGLAVIELFF. The CDR3 DNA sequence: TGTGCCAGCGGACCGGGACTAGCGGTGATTGAGCTGTTTTTT.

The chain couples TRBV25-1 to TRBJ2-1, with D perhaps matching TRBD2 (5 bases). The CDR3 is 14 residues long. Germline V gene lookup returns CDR1 MGHDK and CDR2 SYGVNS. The V end was cut by 1 base, the J end by 8 bases, with 12 bases between. The CDR3, as DNA: TGTGCCAGCAGTGAATTCGGGATTGGGGATGAGCAGTTCTTC. Its protein product is CASSEFGIGDEQFF.

This clonotype was seen only a few times. The chain joins TRBV6-1 to TRBJ2-3, with 10 bases that match TRBD1. After removal of 6 bases from V and 2 bases from J, the junction contained 5 bases not matched to a gene. The CDR3 has 15 amino acids. Germline V CDR1 and CDR2: MNHNS, SASEGT. CDR3 sequence: CASSRDRGNTDTQYF. Written as DNA, the CDR3 is TGTGCCAGCAGCCGGGACAGGGGAAACACAGATACGCAGTATTTT.

This chain uses TRBV20-1 with TRBJ2-2, with 10 bases matching TRBD2. Germline CDR1 reads DFQATT; CDR2 reads SNEGSKA (reference sequence). The CDR3 has 15 residues. Trimming removed 1 base from V and 6 bases from J; junction bases left unmatched: 5. CDR3 coding DNA: TGCAGTGCTAGAGTCCTAGCGGGAGAGTCCGGGGAGCTGTTTTTT. Its protein is CSARVLAGESGELFF.

The J gene is TRBJ1-1, the V gene TRBV7-6; TRBD1 agrees at 9 bases. In germline, CDR1 is SGHVS, CDR2 FNYEAQ. The J segment lost 6 bases and the V segment lost 1 base, leaving 9 bases of the junction unmatched. The CDR3 runs 16 residues. The CDR3 bases are TGTGCCAGCAGCTTAGTGGGGGACAGGGCTTACGCTGAAGCTTTCTTT. This translates into CASSLVGDRAYAEAFF.

This clonotype was seen ten or more times. The chain recombines TRBV25-1 with TRBJ2-7, with 12 bases that match TRBD2. Germline values: CDR1 MGHDK, CDR2 SYGVNS. The length of the CDR3 is 14 residues. J was trimmed by 9 bases and V by 7 bases; bases with no gene match: 10. In nucleotides, the CDR3 is TGTGCCAGCAACACGGAGACTAGCGGGAGAAGGCAGTACTTC. This gives the protein CASNTETSGRRQYF.

This clonotype occurred many times. The CDR3 sequence: CASSLKRGDGYTF. The DNA of the CDR3 is TGTGCCAGCAGTTTAAAGAGGGGCGATGGCTACACCTTC. This rearrangement joins TRBV27 to TRBJ1-2, with a possible D match to TRBD1 (5 bases). Germline V gives CDR1 MNHEY, CDR2 SMNVEV (reference sequence). Trimming cost V 2 bases and J 6 bases, with 10 bases left between them. The CDR3 consists of 13 residues.

This clonotype has a handful of counts. The V call is TRBV12-3 or TRBV12-4, the J call TRBJ2-1; D ambiguous. CDR3 length equals 10 residues. V lost 3 bases and J lost 8, with 2 bases in between. The CDR3 nucleotides are TGTGCCAGCAGTTTGCATGAGCAGTTCTTC. Its translation: CASSLHEQFF.

This chain connects TRBV7-2 to TRBJ2-1; 8 bases map to TRBD2. From germline, CDR1 is SGHTA and CDR2 FQGNSA. Trimming at V came to 1 base and at J to 10 bases, leaving 3 bases not matched to a gene. The CDR3 runs to 13 residues. CDR3 sequence reads: CASSLERGREQFF. CDR3 in DNA: TGTGCCAGCAGCTTAGAACGCGGGAGGGAGCAGTTCTTC.

Many counts were recorded for this clonotype. The V and J genes are TRBV5-1 and TRBJ2-2; TRBD1 matches 7 bases. The CDR3 spans 15 residues. Germline V gene sequence: CDR1 SGHRS, CDR2 YFSETQ. V lost 1 base and J lost 2; bases outside the gene matches: 2. The CDR3 region is CASSLQGGNTGELFF. The CDR3 DNA sequence: TGCGCCAGCAGCTTGCAAGGGGGCAACACCGGGGAGCTGTTTTTT.

There are many counts of this clonotype. The chain employs TRBV7-7 and TRBJ2-5; tentatively, D is TRBD1 (8 bases). CDR1 is SSHAT, CDR2 FNYEAQ, per germline (reference sequence). This CDR3 spans 17 amino acids. The V and J ends lost 5 bases and 5 bases respectively, with 24 bases between them. This CDR3 is CASSPFGGTGALETQYF. The CDR3 DNA sequence: TGTGCCAGCAGCCCATTCGGGGGGACAGGCGCATTGGAGACCCAGTACTTC.

This chain uses TRBV15 with TRBJ2-7, with a possible D match to TRBD2 (5 bases). The CDR3 has 15 residues. The germline V gene encodes CDR1 LNHNV and CDR2 YYDKDF (reference sequence). The germline V and J ends were trimmed by 0 bases and 4 bases, with 13 bases remaining between them. The CDR3 spells CATSRDPGLLYEQYF. In nucleotides, the CDR3 is TGTGCCACCAGCAGAGATCCTGGACTGCTATACGAGCAGTACTTC. Looking up the rest from reference TRBV15 and TRBJ2-7 gives the full variable domain: DAMVIQNPRYQVTQFGKPVTLSCSQTLNHNVMYWYQQKSSQAPKLLFHYYDKDFNNEADTPDNFQSRRPNTSFCFLDIRSPGLGDTAMYLCATSRDPGLLYEQYFGPGTRLTVT.

This clonotype was seen only a few times. This sequence joins TRBV9 and TRBJ2-7, with D tentatively TRBD2 (7 bases). Germline V gene sequence: CDR1 SGDLS, CDR2 YYNGEE. The CDR3 consists of 13 residues. Trimming took off 7 bases at V and 6 bases at J, with 17 bases between the two ends. The CDR3 is CASGGDKLSEQYF. The DNA of the CDR3 is TGTGCCAGCGGGGGGGACAAACTGTCCGAGCAGTACTTC.

The chain recombines TRBV29-1 with TRBJ2-1; the D gene is possibly TRBD2 (5 bases). Germline CDR1 reads SQVTM; CDR2 reads ANQGSEA. V lost 3 bases and J 2 bases, leaving 14 bases between the germline ends. CDR3 size: 15 residues. CDR3 protein: CSVDLVGVTYNEQFF. CDR3 in DNA: TGCAGCGTTGATTTAGTGGGAGTAACCTACAATGAGCAGTTCTTC.

The chain recombines TRBV5-1 with TRBJ2-7; 10 nucleotides match TRBD2. The CDR3 loop spans 15 amino acids. Germline CDR1 is SGHRS and CDR2 is YFSETQ. The V gene end was trimmed by 2 bases and the J gene end by 2 bases; junction bases not matched to a gene: 4. DNA of the CDR3: TGCGCCAGCAGCTTACTAGCGGGAAATCCCTACGAGCAGTACTTC. It codes for CASSLLAGNPYEQYF. Full variable domain (missing parts from reference TRBV5-1 and TRBJ2-7): KAGVTQTPRYLIKTRGQQVTLSCSPISGHRSVSWYQQTPGQGLQFLFEYFSETQRNKGNFPGRFSGRQFSNSRSEMNVSTLELGDSALYLCASSLLAGNPYEQYFGPGTRLTVT.

V gene TRBV15 combines with J gene TRBJ1-6, with D possibly matching TRBD1 (5 bases). CDR3 length: 14 residues. V lost 0 bases to trimming and J lost 16 bases, with 16 bases between them. The V gene's germline CDR1 is LNHNV and CDR2 YYDKDF (reference sequence). CDR3 nucleotide sequence: TGTGCCACCAGCAGAGATGACCCGACAGACGATCTCCACTTT. Encoded protein: CATSRDDPTDDLHF.

This clonotype was found a few times. The chain has TRBV5-5 and TRBJ1-1, with D possibly being TRBD1 (5 bases). CDR3 size: 13 residues. V was shortened by 3 bases and J by 5 bases, with 11 bases between the two germline ends. Germline CDR1 is SGHKS and CDR2 is YYEKEE (reference sequence). CDR3 sequence reads: CASSSRVGTEAFF. The CDR3 coding sequence is TGTGCCAGCAGCTCCAGGGTGGGGACTGAAGCTTTCTTT. Full variable domain (missing parts from reference TRBV5-5 and TRBJ1-1): DAGVTQSPTHLIKTRGQQVTLRCSPISGHKSVSWYQQVLGQGPQFIFQYYEKEERGRGNFPDRFSARQFPNYSSELNVNALLLGDSALYLCASSSRVGTEAFFGQGTRLTVV.

This clonotype was picked up one time. V and J are TRBV12-3 or TRBV12-4 and TRBJ1-2, with 7 bases identical to TRBD1. This CDR3 contains 14 residues. The junction had 7 bases not matched to a gene; V was cut back by 5 bases and J by 4 bases. This CDR3 reads CASSVNRGTYGYTF. CDR3 bases: TGTGCCAGCAGTGTTAACAGGGGTACCTATGGCTACACCTTC.

This chain joins TRBV5-1 and TRBJ2-5; D may be TRBD2 (6 bases). The length of the CDR3 is 15 residues. V was trimmed by 0 bases and J by 2 bases, leaving 11 bases between them. Germline V gene data show CDR1 as SGHRS and CDR2 as YFSETQ. CDR3 loop: CASSLGAGTQETQYF. As DNA, the CDR3 is TGCGCCAGCAGCTTGGGGGCGGGGACTCAAGAGACCCAGTACTTC.

The rearrangement joins TRBV12-3 or TRBV12-4 to TRBJ2-3; 15 bases line up with TRBD2. V was pared by 6 bases and J by 0 bases, with 1 base of the junction left unmatched. There are 16 residues in the CDR3. The CDR3 spells CASSGLAGGSTDTQYF. The DNA of the CDR3 is TGTGCCAGCAGCGGACTAGCGGGAGGGAGCACAGATACGCAGTATTTT.

This clonotype was seen repeatedly, ten times or more. The CDR3: CSASRVLAGPRGQYF. The CDR3 region has the DNA TGCAGTGCTAGTAGGGTACTAGCGGGACCTCGGGGGCAGTACTTC. This chain joins TRBV20-1 and TRBJ2-7; 10 nucleotides agree with TRBD2. This CDR3 spans 15 amino acids. The V gene's germline CDR1 is DFQATT and CDR2 SNEGSKA (reference sequence). After removal of 3 bases from V and 9 bases from J, the junction contained 14 bases not matched to a gene.

The genes are TRBV27 and TRBJ1-2; 8 bases are shared with TRBD1. This CDR3 is 13 amino acids long. Per the germline V gene, CDR1 is MNHEY and CDR2 is SMNVEV (reference sequence). Losses at the gene ends were 7 bases for V and 4 bases for J; bases not matched to a gene: 5. Here the CDR3 reads CASTGGAGYGYTF. DNA for the CDR3: TGTGCCAGCACAGGGGGCGCCGGCTATGGCTACACCTTC.

Note on this clonotype: As the CDR3 is not closed by the conserved phenylalanine or tryptophan, this likely results from a read error. J is TRBJ2-3 and V is TRBV15, with D perhaps matching TRBD2 (5 bases). V lost 0 bases and J 12 bases, leaving 7 bases between the germline ends. The CDR3 extends over 11 amino acids. CDR1 and CDR2 (germline): LNHNV, YYDKDF (reference sequence). CDR3 in DNA: TGTGCCACCAGCAGAGAGGCTAGCCAGTATCTT. The encoded protein is CATSREASQYL.